Listed below are T cell receptor beta chains from one sample, sequenced in a study of human thymus T cells. This table comes from immunoSEQ multiplex PCR, and its TCRdb copy is limited to in-frame clones, with some not included. The sample lists under 150,000 clones, around 94% occurring once. The material sequenced was thymus tissue. Receptors originate from a boy younger than two with a congenital heart defect but otherwise immunologically healthy. Both conserved end residues are trimmed from each CDR3.

v_gene: TRBV2; j_gene: TRBJ2-3; CDR3aa: ASTTLMRLPVGPLTQY
v_gene: TRBV19; j_gene: TRBJ2-2; CDR3aa: ASSHGAFSRELF
v_gene: TRBV4-2; j_gene: TRBJ2-2; CDR3aa: ASSQVAGNPGELF
v_gene: TRBV28; j_gene: TRBJ1-2; CDR3aa: ASSSPGPRGYGYT
v_gene: TRBV4-2; j_gene: TRBJ2-1; CDR3aa: ASSQALGYNEQF
v_gene: TRBV19; j_gene: TRBJ2-5; CDR3aa: ASSIPGLGFRETQY
v_gene: TRBV19; j_gene: TRBJ2-1; CDR3aa: ASSARTSGGHNEQF
v_gene: TRBV2; j_gene: TRBJ2-7; CDR3aa: ASIFRRDYEQY
v_gene: TRBV28; j_gene: TRBJ2-7; CDR3aa: ASIDRVPYEQY
v_gene: TRBV14; j_gene: TRBJ2-5; CDR3aa: ASSQDRRGQETQY
v_gene: TRBV5-8; j_gene: TRBJ2-7; CDR3aa: ASSYITDRGYEQY
v_gene: TRBV5-1; j_gene: TRBJ2-5; CDR3aa: ASSLTRETQY
v_gene: TRBV28; j_gene: TRBJ2-7; CDR3aa: ASSSHSSYEQY
v_gene: TRBV5-6; j_gene: TRBJ2-5; CDR3aa: ASSLDTQETQY
v_gene: TRBV4-1; j_gene: TRBJ2-3; CDR3aa: ASSQDQRGGLTEDTQY
v_gene: TRBV5-4; j_gene: TRBJ2-5; CDR3aa: ASSLRGGETQY
v_gene: TRBV10-1; j_gene: TRBJ2-3; CDR3aa: ASSYGGLAGSDADTQY
v_gene: TRBV14; j_gene: TRBJ1-2; CDR3aa: ASSQGQGASTTYGYT
v_gene: TRBV9; j_gene: TRBJ2-3; CDR3aa: ASSPWDFTDTQY
v_gene: TRBV7-6; j_gene: TRBJ2-7; CDR3aa: ASTLGAHYEQY
v_gene: TRBV6-4; j_gene: TRBJ2-7; CDR3aa: ASSGDREGPYEQY
v_gene: TRBV7-9; j_gene: TRBJ2-7; CDR3aa: ASSLDLRGSYEQY
v_gene: TRBV30; j_gene: TRBJ2-2; CDR3aa: AWNRRGGANTGELF
v_gene: TRBV10-3; j_gene: TRBJ1-2; CDR3aa: AISEVPPNGSYGYT
v_gene: TRBV7-9; j_gene: TRBJ1-1; CDR3aa: ASSLLGAEAF
v_gene: TRBV5-1; j_gene: TRBJ2-1; CDR3aa: ASSLALRPLANEQF
v_gene: TRBV10-3; j_gene: TRBJ2-1; CDR3aa: AISSHAGRYNEQF
v_gene: TRBV19; j_gene: TRBJ1-5; CDR3aa: ASSIRGGNQPQH
v_gene: TRBV7-9; j_gene: TRBJ2-6; CDR3aa: ASSVKGLPT
v_gene: TRBV13; j_gene: TRBJ2-1; CDR3aa: ASSPTRQGRSNEQF
v_gene: TRBV7-2; j_gene: TRBJ1-6; CDR3aa: ASSLEYRGDSPLH
v_gene: TRBV11-2; j_gene: TRBJ2-2; CDR3aa: ASSPLGRLNTGELF
v_gene: TRBV2; j_gene: TRBJ2-1; CDR3aa: ASSVDLEQF
v_gene: TRBV28; j_gene: TRBJ2-3; CDR3aa: ATRPSSTDTQY
v_gene: TRBV28; j_gene: TRBJ2-7; CDR3aa: ASSSCQGTYEQY
v_gene: TRBV10-3; j_gene: TRBJ2-5; CDR3aa: AISRSGGAQETQY
v_gene: TRBV12-5; j_gene: TRBJ1-5; CDR3aa: ASGLVHSNRLLNQPQH
v_gene: TRBV5-1; j_gene: TRBJ2-7; CDR3aa: ASSRTSGGVTYEQY
v_gene: TRBV6-1; j_gene: TRBJ1-1; CDR3aa: ASSEMGLNTEAF
v_gene: TRBV25-1; j_gene: TRBJ1-2; CDR3aa: ASSEWTGRDGYT